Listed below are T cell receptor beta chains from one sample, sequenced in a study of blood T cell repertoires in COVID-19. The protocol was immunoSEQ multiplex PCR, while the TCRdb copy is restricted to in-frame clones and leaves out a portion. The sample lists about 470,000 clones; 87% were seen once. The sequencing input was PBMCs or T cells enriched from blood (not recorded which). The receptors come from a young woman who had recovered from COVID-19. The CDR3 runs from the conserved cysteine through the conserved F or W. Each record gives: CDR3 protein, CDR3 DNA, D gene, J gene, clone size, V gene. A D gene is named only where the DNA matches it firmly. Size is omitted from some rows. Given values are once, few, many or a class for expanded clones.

CASSLETLNTEAFF,TGTGCCAGCAGCTTAGAGACACTGAACACTGAAGCTTTCTTT,.,TRBJ1-1,few,TRBV5-4
CASSPGGAGQPQHF,TGTGCCAGTAGTCCGGGGGGGGCTGGGCAGCCCCAGCATTTT,.,TRBJ1-5,once,TRBV19
CASRDSSNYGYTF,TGTGCCAGTCGGGACTCCTCGAACTATGGCTACACCTTC,.,TRBJ1-2,.,TRBV2
CASSLSEGEAFF,TGCGCCAGCAGCTTGTCAGAGGGTGAAGCTTTCTTT,.,TRBJ1-1,.,TRBV5-1
CASSLGRGSTNEKLFF,TGTGCCAGCAGTTTAGGCAGGGGCTCAACTAATGAAAAACTGTTTTTT,.,TRBJ1-4,.,TRBV28
CASSLWGGRPDEQFF,TGTGCCAGCAGTTTATGGGGGGGGCGACCCGATGAGCAGTTCTTC,.,TRBJ2-1,.,TRBV27
CSGLTGPTNTEAFF,TGCAGCGGATTGACAGGGCCGACGAACACTGAAGCTTTCTTT,TRBD1,TRBJ1-1,.,TRBV29-1
CASSSLAGANTGELFF,TGCGCCAGCAGCTCCTTAGCGGGGGCGAACACCGGGGAGCTGTTTTTT,TRBD2,TRBJ2-2,.,TRBV5-1
CASSLGRTEAFF,TGTGCCAGCAGCTTGGGGAGGACTGAAGCTTTCTTT,.,TRBJ1-1,.,TRBV5-5
CASSPRTSGSYEQYF,TGTGCCAGCAGTCCCCGGACTAGCGGTTCCTACGAGCAGTACTTC,TRBD2,TRBJ2-7,.,TRBV2
CANGVSGTDGNQPQHF,TGTGCCAATGGGGTATCGGGAACTGATGGCAATCAGCCCCAGCATTTT,.,TRBJ1-5,once,TRBV11-2
CASSWDRDKGNTIYF,TGTGCCAGCAGTTGGGACAGGGATAAGGGAAACACCATATATTTT,TRBD1,TRBJ1-3,.,TRBV6-5
CASRSGTGQFF,TGTGCCAGCAGGTCCGGGACTGGGCAGTTCTTC,.,TRBJ2-1,.,TRBV2
CASSYTPFGGEADTQYF,TGTGCCAGCAGTTACACCCCCTTCGGGGGGGAGGCAGATACGCAGTATTTT,TRBD2,TRBJ2-3,.,TRBV6-2/TRBV6-3
CAFSGGAHGYTF,TGTGCCTTCTCTGGGGGGGCTCATGGCTACACCTTC,.,TRBJ1-2,.,TRBV30
CASSPPRTPLGELFF,TGCGCCAGCAGCCCCCCCCGGACTCCCCTCGGGGAGCTGTTTTTT,.,TRBJ2-2,.,TRBV5-1
CASSLTGGLLYNEQFF,TGTGCCAGCAGCCTTACAGGGGGCTTACTCTACAATGAGCAGTTCTTC,TRBD1,TRBJ2-1,.,TRBV11-2
CASRLAEGLGNSPLHF,TGTGCCAGCAGACTAGCCGAGGGGTTAGGGAATTCACCCCTCCACTTT,.,TRBJ1-6,few,TRBV27
CASSQDRVLGADTQYF,TGCGCCAGCAGCCAAGATCGGGTTTTAGGGGCAGATACGCAGTATTTT,.,TRBJ2-3,once,TRBV4-1
CASSLFSKIKPYRSHGYTF,TGTGCCAGCAGCCTTTTTAGTAAAATCAAACCATACAGGTCCCATGGCTACACCTTC,.,TRBJ1-2,.,TRBV28
CASSPRTSGGGRQETQYF,TGTGCCAGCAGCCCCCGGACTAGCGGGGGGGGTCGTCAAGAGACCCAGTACTTC,TRBD2,TRBJ2-5,.,TRBV5-4
CASSPGQASSYEQYF,TGCGCCAGCAGCCCGGGACAGGCAAGCTCCTACGAGCAGTACTTC,TRBD1,TRBJ2-7,.,TRBV4-1
CASTIGQGASYGYTF,TGTGCCAGTACCATTGGACAGGGGGCGAGCTATGGCTACACCTTC,TRBD1,TRBJ1-2,.,TRBV19
CASSFGGTTNEKLFF,TGTGCCAGCAGCTTCGGGGGAACAACTAATGAAAAACTGTTTTTT,.,TRBJ1-4,.,TRBV5-4
CASSPPGSYTEAFF,TGTGCCAGCAGTCCCCCAGGGTCATACACTGAAGCTTTCTTT,.,TRBJ1-1,.,TRBV6-5
CASSPSWGGEGPLHF,TGTGCCAGCAGTCCCAGTTGGGGGGGAGAGGGTCCCCTCCACTTT,.,TRBJ1-6,.,TRBV6-5
CASKDRESTDTQYF,TGTGCCAGCAAAGACAGGGAGTCCACAGATACGCAGTATTTT,TRBD1,TRBJ2-3,.,TRBV2
CASSDAAGTGVTEAFF,TGTGCCAGCAGTGACGCGGCGGGTACCGGCGTCACTGAAGCTTTCTTT,.,TRBJ1-1,.,TRBV6-1
CASSSGWSGGRTYEQYF,TGTGCCAGCAGCTCAGGGTGGAGCGGGGGGCGGACCTACGAGCAGTACTTC,TRBD2,TRBJ2-7,.,TRBV7-2
CASSPGSSSSGNTIYF,TGTGCCAGCTCACCGGGCAGTTCCTCCTCTGGAAACACCATATATTTT,.,TRBJ1-3,.,TRBV18
CASSRQGEAFF,TGTGCCAGCAGTCGACAGGGAGAAGCTTTCTTT,TRBD1,TRBJ1-1,.,TRBV25-1
CASSDRARLYGYTF,TGTGCCAGCAGTGACAGGGCCCGGCTCTATGGCTACACCTTC,.,TRBJ1-2,.,TRBV2
CASSLGGPVGELFF,TGTGCCAGCAGCTTGGGAGGGCCGGTGGGGGAGCTGTTTTTT,.,TRBJ2-2,.,TRBV5-4
CASSWGSQSYNEQFF,TGCGCCAGCAGCTGGGGCTCCCAATCCTACAATGAGCAGTTCTTC,.,TRBJ2-1,.,TRBV5-1
CASSTRTGPEKLFF,TGTGCCAGTAGTACCCGGACAGGCCCTGAAAAACTGTTTTTT,TRBD1,TRBJ1-4,.,TRBV19
CASSPGGNEQYF,TGTGCCAGCAGCCCAGGTGGTAACGAGCAGTACTTC,.,TRBJ2-7,many,TRBV6-6
CASSLRAGGYGYTF,TGTGCCAGCAGTTTAAGAGCGGGGGGGTATGGCTACACCTTC,.,TRBJ1-2,.,TRBV28
CASTDPPGTGDDSNQPQHF,TGTGCCAGCACCGATCCCCCCGGGACAGGGGATGATAGCAATCAGCCCCAGCATTTT,.,TRBJ1-5,few,TRBV21-1
CASRATTGGLSGNTIYF,TGTGCCAGCAGGGCCACCACAGGGGGCCTGTCTGGAAACACCATATATTTT,TRBD1,TRBJ1-3,.,TRBV2
CASSQDWILGGLISGANVLTF,TGTGCCAGCAGCCAAGATTGGATATTGGGAGGACTGATCTCTGGGGCCAACGTCCTGACTTTC,.,TRBJ2-6,.,TRBV4-2
CASSSESYNSPLHF,TGCGCCAGCAGCTCGGAGTCCTATAATTCACCCCTCCACTTT,.,TRBJ1-6,.,TRBV5-1
CASSERENIQYF,TGTGCCAGCAGTGAAAGAGAAAACATTCAGTACTTC,.,TRBJ2-4,.,TRBV2
CASSLQRGPSTGELFF,TGTGCCAGCAGTTTACAGCGGGGGCCCAGCACCGGGGAGCTGTTTTTT,TRBD2,TRBJ2-2,.,TRBV27
CASSFTGGRAFF,TGTGCCAGCAGTTTCACAGGGGGCCGGGCTTTCTTT,TRBD1,TRBJ1-1,once,TRBV6-5
CASSPRQVLYEQYF,TGTGCCAGCAGCCCTAGACAGGTTTTATACGAGCAGTACTTC,.,TRBJ2-7,.,TRBV5-5
CASRAGFKESLHF,TGTGCCAGTAGGGCGGGGTTTAAGGAGTCCCTCCACTTT,.,TRBJ1-6,.,TRBV19
CASLNPQGAYSNQPQHF,TGTGCCAGCCTCAATCCACAGGGGGCTTATAGCAATCAGCCCCAGCATTTT,TRBD1,TRBJ1-5,few,TRBV5-8
CASSLLAEGNQPQHF,TGTGCCAGCAGCTTGCTCGCAGAGGGCAATCAGCCCCAGCATTTT,.,TRBJ1-5,.,TRBV5-6
CASSLAQGQETQYF,TGTGCCAGCAGTCTCGCACAGGGTCAAGAGACCCAGTACTTC,.,TRBJ2-5,.,TRBV2
CASSLQGNTGELFF,TGTGCCAGCAGCCTCCAGGGGAACACCGGGGAGCTGTTTTTT,.,TRBJ2-2,.,TRBV3-1/TRBV3-2
CASGSGTALASFYGYTF,TGTGCCAGCGGTTCCGGGACAGCCCTCGCCTCTTTCTATGGCTACACCTTC,TRBD1,TRBJ1-2,.,TRBV27
CASEHRGASAEAFF,TGTGCCAGCGAGCACAGGGGGGCGAGCGCTGAAGCTTTCTTT,TRBD1,TRBJ1-1,.,TRBV25-1
CASSEGLAETQYF,TGCGCCAGCAGTGAGGGGCTTGCGGAGACCCAGTACTTC,.,TRBJ2-5,.,TRBV10-1